This T cell receptor (beta chain) was captured in a study of blood T cell repertoires in COVID-19. V lost 4 bases and J lost 10, with 20 bases in between. Germline-derived CDR1 and CDR2 are SGHRS and YFSETQ. There are 14 residues in the CDR3. Clones were sequenced by immunoSEQ multiplex PCR, and TCRdb holds only the in-frame ones, with some missing. Here the sample spans some 90,000 clones, approximately 87% being singletons. The material sequenced was peripheral blood. V and J are TRBV5-1 and TRBJ1-2; D is uncertain. The receptor's source is a human donor in a cohort sampled during active COVID-19. CDR3 loop: CASSPPDRQVFYTF. In nucleotides, the CDR3 is TGCGCCAGCAGCCCACCCGACCGGCAGGTCTTCTACACCTTC.